What follows are 21 T cell receptor beta chains derived from one specimen sequenced in a study of CD8+ T cells in alopecia areata. As the sequencing template, cDNA was produced by extracting RNA and reverse transcribing it. TCRdb's copy holds only in-frame clones and misses some; the assay was immunoSEQ multiplex PCR. Of 100,000 to 150,000 clones in the sample, about 49% are singletons; the top ten hold around 20%. The specimen was CD8+ T cells sorted from blood, collected at week 0. These receptors were taken from a human donor with alopecia areata.

This clone has just a few counts. The chain couples TRBV13 to TRBJ2-1; no firm D call. Germline-derived CDR1 and CDR2 are PRHDT and FYEKMQ (reference sequence). Trimming pared 2 bases from V and 0 bases from J, leaving 2 bases between. The CDR3 is 13 residues long. CDR3: CASSLNSYNEQFF. CDR3 DNA sequence: TGTGCCAGCAGCTTAAACTCCTACAATGAGCAGTTCTTC.

This clone was seen more than once but under ten times. An end of the junction does not agree with germline; a read error may underlie this. This chain uses TRBV29-1 with TRBJ1-2; the match to TRBD1 covers 8 bases. Germline CDR1 is SQVTM and CDR2 is ANQGSEA. The CDR3 runs 13 residues. This CDR3 is CSVEGGQGAYYTF. The CDR3 nucleotides read TGCAGCGTCGAAGGGGGTCAGGGGGCTTATTACACCTTC. Combining the CDR3 with reference TRBV29-1 and TRBJ1-2 gives the whole variable domain SAVISQKPSRDICQRGTSLTIQCQVDSQVTMMFWYRQQPGQSLTLIATANQGSEATYESGFVIDKFPISRPNLTFSTLTVSNMSPEDSSIYLCSVEGGQGAYYTFGSGTRLTVV.

The chain uses TRBV9 and TRBJ2-5; TRBD2 agrees at 7 bases. V lost 3 bases and J lost 3; bases outside the gene matches: 5. The CDR3 spans 14 residues. Germline CDR1 is SGDLS and CDR2 is YYNGEE. Here the CDR3 reads CASSEQLAEETQYF. The CDR3, as DNA: TGTGCCAGCAGCGAACAGCTAGCGGAAGAGACCCAGTACTTC.

This chain links TRBV30 with TRBJ1-5; a possible D gene is TRBD1 (5 bases). CDR3 size: 13 residues. Germline assignment: CDR1 GTSNPN and CDR2 SVGIG (reference sequence). The V end was cut by 1 base, the J end by 5 bases, with 9 bases between. Here the CDR3 DNA reads TGTGCCTGGAGTGAGGACAATTATCAGCCCCAGCATTTT. This encodes CAWSEDNYQPQHF. The full variable domain, its missing parts supplied by reference TRBV30 and TRBJ1-5, is SQTIHQWPATLVQPVGSPLSLECTVEGTSNPNLYWYRQAAGRGLQLLFYSVGIGQISSEVPQNLSASRPQDRQFILSSKKLLLSDSGFYLCAWSEDNYQPQHFGDGTRLSIL.

V and J are TRBV5-1 and TRBJ2-7; perhaps TRBD1 as D (6 bases). Trimming took off 0 bases at V and 6 bases at J, with 10 bases between the two ends. Germline CDR1 reads SGHRS; CDR2 reads YFSETQ. The CDR3 consists of 13 residues. The CDR3 nucleotides read TGCGCCAGCAGCTTGGGACAGGAGACCGAGCAGTACTTC. Its translation: CASSLGQETEQYF.

In this sample, this clone turned up once. The rearrangement joins TRBV30 to TRBJ2-7; D unclear. The V gene lost 5 bases and the J gene lost 1 base, with 12 bases spanning the gap. The CDR3 is made up of 13 amino acids. CDR1 is GTSNPN, CDR2 SVGIG, per germline (reference sequence). Here the CDR3 reads CAWDPGLSYEQYF. Written as DNA, the CDR3 is TGTGCCTGGGATCCGGGCCTTTCCTACGAGCAGTACTTC.

The count of this clone is one. For the CDR3, the DNA is TGCAGCGTTGGGACAGACTATGGCTACACCTTC. It yields the protein CSVGTDYGYTF. The chain uses TRBV29-1 and TRBJ1-2; TRBD1 might be the D (6 bases). The length of the CDR3 is 11 residues. The V gene lost 4 bases and the J gene lost 3 bases, with 6 bases spanning the gap. Germline CDR1 reads SQVTM; CDR2 reads ANQGSEA.

On this clone: A read error may account for a junction end that differs from germline. The chain is built from TRBV7-8 and TRBJ2-5, with 7 positions matching TRBD1. The germline V gene encodes CDR1 SGHVS and CDR2 FQNEAQ. The CDR3 runs 15 residues. CDR3 region: CVSSLGDSYQETQYF. The DNA of the CDR3 is TGTGTCAGCAGCTTAGGGGACAGTTACCAAGAGACCCAGTACTTC.

This clone has more than one count but fewer than ten. V gene TRBV29-1 combines with J gene TRBJ2-1; D is uncertain. Trimming removed 4 bases at V and 8 bases at J, with 12 bases between. Germline CDR1 is SQVTM and CDR2 is ANQGSEA. The CDR3 has 12 residues. CDR3 nucleotide sequence: TGCAGCGTTGGTGGCACCAATCATGAGCAGTTCTTC. This encodes CSVGGTNHEQFF.

The V gene is TRBV4-3, the J gene TRBJ2-3; 8 bases agree with TRBD2. V lost 4 bases to trimming and J lost 6 bases; unmatched junction nucleotides: 9. This CDR3 is 15 amino acids long. CDR1 LGHNA and CDR2 YSLEER come from the germline V gene. The CDR3 DNA sequence: TGCGCCAGCAGCCCTATAGCGGGGAGCCCGGATACGCAGTATTTT. As protein: CASSPIAGSPDTQYF.

The chain recombines TRBV7-9 with TRBJ2-7; D gene ambiguous. Germline assignment: CDR1 SEHNR and CDR2 FQNEAQ (reference sequence). V was cut by 1 base and J by 7 bases, with 11 bases left in between. CDR3 length: 13 amino acids. CDR3 bases: TGTGCCAGCAGCTTAGATGAACGGTGGGAGCAGTACTTC. Its protein is CASSLDERWEQYF. The variable domain in full, completed from reference TRBV7-9 and TRBJ2-7, reads DTGVSQNPRHKITKRGQNVTFRCDPISEHNRLYWYRQTLGQGPEFLTYFQNEAQLEKSRLLSDRFSAERPKGSFSTLEIQRTEQGDSAMYLCASSLDERWEQYFGPGTRLTVT.

V usage is TRBV29-1 and J usage is TRBJ2-1, with TRBD2 identical over 8 bases. Germline values: CDR1 SQVTM, CDR2 ANQGSEA. J was trimmed by 7 bases and V by 6 bases; bases with no gene match: 8. CDR3 length: 13 amino acids. In DNA, the CDR3 is TGCAGCGTCCAGCGGGGGATCACGAATGAGCAGTTCTTC. This codes for CSVQRGITNEQFF.

This clone was counted only a few times. The chain combines TRBV27 with TRBJ2-5; D might be TRBD1 (6 bases). This CDR3 has 14 amino acids. Germline lookup yields CDR1 MNHEY and CDR2 SMNVEV (reference sequence). Trimming shortened V by 5 bases and J by 2 bases, and 12 bases separated the two germline ends. Here the CDR3 reads CASSPNRVQETQYF. CDR3 nucleotide sequence: TGTGCCAGCAGTCCCAACAGGGTTCAAGAGACCCAGTACTTC.

This rearrangement joins TRBV30 to TRBJ1-1; D ambiguous. The germline CDR1 and CDR2 sequences are GTSNPN and SVGIG (reference sequence). Trimming took off 4 bases at V and 1 base at J, with 13 bases between the two ends. The CDR3 length is 14 residues. The CDR3 nucleotides are TGTGCCTGGAAAACATATACAGAGAACACTGAAGCTTTCTTT. Translation: CAWKTYTENTEAFF. Complete variable domain (other parts from reference TRBV30 and TRBJ1-1): SQTIHQWPATLVQPVGSPLSLECTVEGTSNPNLYWYRQAAGRGLQLLFYSVGIGQISSEVPQNLSASRPQDRQFILSSKKLLLSDSGFYLCAWKTYTENTEAFFGQGTRLTVV.

The chain employs TRBV2 and TRBJ2-5, with 7 bases that match TRBD2. This CDR3 region has 14 residues. CDR1 SNHLY and CDR2 FYNNEI come from the germline V gene. V shed 3 bases and J 3 bases; nucleotides not matched to a gene: 4. The CDR3 nucleotides read TGTGCCAGCAGTGAGTGGCTAGCGGAAGAGACCCAGTACTTC. This sequence encodes CASSEWLAEETQYF.

This clone was picked up a small number of times. The J gene is TRBJ1-2, the V gene TRBV29-1; D call uncertain. CDR1 is SQVTM, CDR2 ANQGSEA, per germline. Trimming removed 4 bases from V and 4 bases from J, with 7 bases in between. This CDR3 has 11 amino acids. For the CDR3, the DNA is TGCAGCGTTGGATCAGGCTATGGCTACACCTTC. Translating gives CSVGSGYGYTF.

This clone was found a few times. This sequence joins TRBV4-1 and TRBJ1-2; D might be TRBD1 (6 bases). Germline V gene sequence: CDR1 MGHRA, CDR2 YSYEKL. The CDR3 is 14 residues long. V lost 1 base and J 3 bases, leaving 9 bases between the germline ends. CDR3 DNA: TGCGCCAGCAGCCAAGGAGGGGGGCACTATGGCTACACCTTC. Translated, it gives CASSQGGGHYGYTF.

This clone came up a few times. The gene calls are TRBV29-1 and TRBJ2-5; D may match TRBD1 or TRBD2 (6 bases each). Deletions cut 2 bases from V and 5 bases from J, with 12 bases between. This CDR3 spans 13 amino acids. Germline V CDR1 and CDR2: SQVTM, ANQGSEA. The CDR3 loop is CSVESGAGETQYF. CDR3 DNA: TGCAGCGTTGAATCGGGGGCAGGGGAGACCCAGTACTTC.

This rearrangement joins TRBV13 to TRBJ1-6; TRBD1 agrees at 7 bases. V was clipped by 4 bases and J by 8 bases; unmatched bases: 8. Germline values: CDR1 PRHDT, CDR2 FYEKMQ (reference sequence). The CDR3 runs to 15 residues. CDR3 DNA: TGTGCCAGCAGCTCCAACAGGGGAAGGGATTCACCCCTCCACTTT. This sequence encodes CASSSNRGRDSPLHF. Together with reference TRBV13 and TRBJ1-6, the CDR3 gives the full variable domain: AAGVIQSPRHLIKEKRETATLKCYPIPRHDTVYWYQQGPGQDPQFLISFYEKMQSDKGSIPDRFSAQQFSDYHSELNMSSLELGDSALYFCASSSNRGRDSPLHFGNGTRLTVT.

This chain links TRBV5-1 with TRBJ1-1; D perhaps matches TRBD1 (6 bases). V was shortened by 2 bases and J by 0 bases, with 11 bases between the two germline ends. Germline loops: CDR1 SGHRS, CDR2 YFSETQ. This CDR3 comprises 15 residues. This chain's CDR3 is CASSLRQGMNTEAFF. The CDR3 DNA is TGCGCCAGCAGCTTAAGGCAGGGGATGAACACTGAAGCTTTCTTT.

Comment on this clone: This likely comes from a read error, as the CDR3 has no conserved phenylalanine or tryptophan at its end. The gene calls are TRBV7-6 and TRBJ1-1; D is uncertain. The germline V and J ends were trimmed by 6 bases and 0 bases, with 17 bases remaining between them. The V gene's germline CDR1 is SGHVS and CDR2 FNYEAQ. The length of the CDR3 is 16 residues. CDR3 in DNA: TGTGCCAGCAGGCAGACTCTCAAGGGCATGAACACTGAAGCTTTCTCT. This sequence encodes CASRQTLKGMNTEAFS.